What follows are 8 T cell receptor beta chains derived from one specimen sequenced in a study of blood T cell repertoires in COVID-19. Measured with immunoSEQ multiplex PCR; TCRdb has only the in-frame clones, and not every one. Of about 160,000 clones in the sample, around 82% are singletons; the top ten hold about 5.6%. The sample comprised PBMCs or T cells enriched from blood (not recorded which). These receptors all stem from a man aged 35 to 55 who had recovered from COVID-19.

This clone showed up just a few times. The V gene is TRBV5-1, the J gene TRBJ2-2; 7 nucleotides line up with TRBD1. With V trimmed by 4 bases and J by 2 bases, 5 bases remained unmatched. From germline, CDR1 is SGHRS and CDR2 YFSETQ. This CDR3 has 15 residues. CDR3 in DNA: TGCGCCAGCAGCCTTGACAGGGTTAACACCGGGGAGCTGTTTTTT. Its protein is CASSLDRVNTGELFF.

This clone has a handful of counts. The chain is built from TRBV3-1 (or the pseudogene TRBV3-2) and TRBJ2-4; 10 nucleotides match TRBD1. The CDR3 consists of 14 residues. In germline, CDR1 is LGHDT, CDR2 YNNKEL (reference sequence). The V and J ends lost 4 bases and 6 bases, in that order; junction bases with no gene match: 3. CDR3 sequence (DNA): TGTGCCAGCAGCCGGGGACAGGGGACAAACATTCAGTACTTC. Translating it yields CASSRGQGTNIQYF.

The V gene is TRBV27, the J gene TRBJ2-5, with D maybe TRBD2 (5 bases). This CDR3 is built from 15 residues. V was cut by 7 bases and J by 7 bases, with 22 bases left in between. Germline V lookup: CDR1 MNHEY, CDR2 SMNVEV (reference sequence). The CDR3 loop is CASKSGGLGRGTQYF. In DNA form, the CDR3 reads TGTGCCAGCAAAAGCGGCGGATTGGGTCGTGGGACCCAGTACTTC.

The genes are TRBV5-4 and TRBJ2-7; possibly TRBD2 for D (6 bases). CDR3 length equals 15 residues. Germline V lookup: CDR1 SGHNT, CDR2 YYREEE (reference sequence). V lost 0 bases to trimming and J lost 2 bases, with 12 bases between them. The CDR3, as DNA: TGTGCCAGCAGCTTGGCGGGCGGGGCGACCTACGAGCAGTACTTC. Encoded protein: CASSLAGGATYEQYF.

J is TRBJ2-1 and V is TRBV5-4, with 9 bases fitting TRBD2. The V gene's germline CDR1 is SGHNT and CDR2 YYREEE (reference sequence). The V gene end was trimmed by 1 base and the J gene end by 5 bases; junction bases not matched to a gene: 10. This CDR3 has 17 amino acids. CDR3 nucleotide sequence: TGTGCCAGCAGCTTGTCGCGGGGGGGGAACTCTAACAATGAGCAGTTCTTC. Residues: CASSLSRGGNSNNEQFF.

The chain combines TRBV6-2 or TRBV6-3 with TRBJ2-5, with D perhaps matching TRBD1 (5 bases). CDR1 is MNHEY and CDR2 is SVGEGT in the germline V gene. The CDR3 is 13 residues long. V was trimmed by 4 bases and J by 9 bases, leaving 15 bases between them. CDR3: CASSFLRGMAQYF. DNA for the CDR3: TGTGCCAGCAGTTTCTTAAGGGGTATGGCCCAGTACTTC.

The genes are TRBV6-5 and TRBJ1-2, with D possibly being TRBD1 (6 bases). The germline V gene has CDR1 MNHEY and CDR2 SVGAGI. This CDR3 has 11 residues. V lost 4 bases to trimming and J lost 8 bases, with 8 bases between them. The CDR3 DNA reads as TGTGCCAGCAGTTCGGGGGGCGGCTACACCTTC. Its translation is CASSSGGGYTF.

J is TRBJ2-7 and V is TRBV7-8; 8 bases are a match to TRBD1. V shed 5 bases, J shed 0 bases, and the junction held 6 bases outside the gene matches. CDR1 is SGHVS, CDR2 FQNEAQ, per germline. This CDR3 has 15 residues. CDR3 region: CASSKNRGSSYEQYV. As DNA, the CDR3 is TGTGCCAGCAGCAAAAACAGGGGGAGCTCCTACGAGCAGTACGTC.